Sequencing of this TCR beta chain was carried out in a study of blood T cell repertoires in COVID-19. Study context: T cells, B-cell-depleted T cells, or PBMCs provided the cDNA or gDNA that served as material.

Germline V lookup: CDR1 MDHEN, CDR2 SYDVKM. V was shortened by 5 bases and J by 7 bases, with 21 bases between the two germline ends. The CDR3 runs to 16 residues. Libraries were prepared by immunoSEQ multiplex PCR; TCRdb keeps only in-frame clonotypes and omits some of them. Found here are around 170,000 clones, nearly 90% of them singletons; the top ten hold about 1.9%. The sequence was collected from a man aged 18 to 35 who had recovered from COVID-19. The genes are TRBV28 and TRBJ2-1; weak D call: TRBD1 (6 bases). The source material was peripheral blood. CDR3 sequence reads: CASSGPDREGENEQFF. The CDR3 DNA follows: TGTGCCAGCAGTGGACCCGACAGAGAGGGGGAGAATGAGCAGTTCTTC.